Listed here are 13 T cell receptor beta chains from one sample, sequenced in a study of blood T cell repertoires in COVID-19. Sequencing used immunoSEQ multiplex PCR; TCRdb keeps in-frame clones, though not all of them. The sample has approximately 10,000 clones, more than 80% seen once; the top ten hold about 5.2%. Sequencing was carried out using peripheral blood. These TCRs come from a human donor in a cohort sampled during active COVID-19.

The chain joins TRBV2 to TRBJ1-2; D may be TRBD1 (5 bases). V shed 6 bases and J shed 4 bases, with 21 bases lying between them. The CDR3 loop spans 16 amino acids. Per the germline V gene, CDR1 is SNHLY and CDR2 is FYNNEI. The CDR3 DNA sequence: TGTGCCAGCAGAAGTGACAAACGGGGGGACCTCTATGGCTACACCTTC. This translates into CASRSDKRGDLYGYTF.

CDR3 residues: CASSPQQGYEQYF. In nucleotides, the CDR3 is TGTGCCAGCTCACCGCAACAGGGTTACGAGCAGTACTTC. This rearrangement joins TRBV18 to TRBJ2-7; possible D gene TRBD1, 6 bases. The CDR3 consists of 13 residues. Trimming took 3 bases from V and 4 from J, leaving 10 bases between them. CDR1 and CDR2 from the germline V gene are KGHSH and LQKENI.

This chain joins TRBV12-3 or TRBV12-4 and TRBJ1-5, with D uncertain. V dropped 7 bases and J dropped 6 bases, with 10 bases sitting between them. The CDR3 has 12 amino acids. The CDR3 loop reads CASKLGSQPQHF. The CDR3 region has the DNA TGTGCCAGCAAACTGGGGAGTCAGCCCCAGCATTTT.

This chain links TRBV5-5 with TRBJ2-5; 11 bases agree with TRBD1. The germline CDR1 and CDR2 sequences are SGHKS and YYEKEE (reference sequence). With V trimmed by 2 bases and J by 2 bases, 14 bases remained unmatched. This CDR3 is 19 amino acids long. The CDR3 protein is CASSFFGVRTGGRQETQYF. CDR3 DNA: TGTGCCAGCAGCTTCTTCGGAGTTAGGACAGGGGGCAGGCAAGAGACCCAGTACTTC.

The V call is TRBV11-2, the J call TRBJ1-6, with 8 bases aligning to TRBD1. CDR1 is SGHAT and CDR2 is FQNNGV in the germline V gene. This CDR3 spans 15 amino acids. The V gene end was trimmed by 4 bases and the J gene end by 6 bases; junction bases not matched to a gene: 5. This chain's CDR3 is CASSWGTGGNSPLHF. The DNA of the CDR3 is TGTGCCAGCAGCTGGGGAACAGGGGGTAATTCACCCCTCCACTTT.

This clone is a singleton in its sample. The chain uses TRBV30 and TRBJ1-4, with no clear D. With 2 bases removed from V and 5 bases from J, the gap between germline ends came to 9 bases. In germline, CDR1 is GTSNPN, CDR2 SVGIG (reference sequence). The CDR3 spans 13 residues. The CDR3 reads CAWSPQRNEKLFF. CDR3 in DNA: TGTGCCTGGAGTCCCCAGCGGAATGAAAAACTGTTTTTT. Variable domain in full (rest from reference TRBV30 and TRBJ1-4): SQTIHQWPATLVQPVGSPLSLECTVEGTSNPNLYWYRQAAGRGLQLLFYSVGIGQISSEVPQNLSASRPQDRQFILSSKKLLLSDSGFYLCAWSPQRNEKLFFGSGTQLSVL.

This clone has a handful of counts. The J gene is TRBJ2-3, the V gene TRBV2; 8 bases map to TRBD2. The CDR3 loop spans 16 amino acids. V gave up 1 base and J gave up 1 base; unmatched junction bases: 4. Germline lookup yields CDR1 SNHLY and CDR2 FYNNEI. CDR3 bases: TGTGCCAGCAGTGAAGGGGCTAGCGGGCGCACAGATACGCAGTATTTT. Encoded protein: CASSEGASGRTDTQYF.

The chain uses TRBV19 and TRBJ2-3; 7 nucleotides align to TRBD2. Germline CDR1 and CDR2: LNHDA and SQIVND (reference sequence). The CDR3 spans 14 residues. Losses at the gene ends were 3 bases for V and 6 bases for J; bases not matched to a gene: 6. The CDR3 DNA follows: TGTGCCAGTAGTATGTGGGGGGGTGAGGATACGCAGTATTTT. The encoded protein is CASSMWGGEDTQYF.

The chain has TRBV2 and TRBJ2-3; 8 bases match TRBD2. Germline V gene lookup returns CDR1 SNHLY and CDR2 FYNNEI. Trimming removed 2 bases from V and 4 bases from J; junction bases left unmatched: 8. The CDR3 spans 16 residues. The CDR3 DNA sequence: TGTGCCAGCAGTGAAAGGAGCGGGGGAAGCGCAGATACGCAGTATTTT. Its protein product is CASSERSGGSADTQYF. The full variable domain, in which reference TRBV2 and TRBJ2-3 provide the parts outside the CDR3, is EPEVTQTPSHQVTQMGQEVILRCVPISNHLYFYWYRQILGQKVEFLVSFYNNEISEKSEIFDDQFSVERPDGSNFTLKIRSTKLEDSAMYFCASSERSGGSADTQYFGPGTRLTVL.

V and J are TRBV7-9 and TRBJ1-4; D perhaps matches TRBD1 (5 bases). Germline-derived CDR1 and CDR2 are SEHNR and FQNEAQ (reference sequence). V was cut by 5 bases and J by 2 bases, with 18 bases left in between. The CDR3 is 17 residues long. As DNA, the CDR3 is TGTGCCAGCAGCCCCCAGGGTTTCGTGGGCACTAATGAAAAACTGTTTTTT. Protein sequence: CASSPQGFVGTNEKLFF.

The rearrangement joins TRBV5-1 to TRBJ1-6, with TRBD1 matching 12 bases. The CDR3 sequence is 16 residues long. CDR1 is SGHRS, CDR2 YFSETQ, per germline. Losses at the gene ends were 4 bases for V and 10 bases for J; bases not matched to a gene: 9. The CDR3 here is CASSAGTGGKDSPLHF. The CDR3 coding sequence is TGCGCCAGCAGCGCGGGGACAGGGGGCAAGGACTCACCCCTCCACTTT.

This clone was detected only a few times. V and J are TRBV19 and TRBJ1-5; D possibly corresponds to TRBD1 (6 bases). Germline V gene lookup returns CDR1 LNHDA and CDR2 SQIVND (reference sequence). V was shortened by 3 bases and J by 0 bases, with 12 bases between the two germline ends. The CDR3 has 16 amino acids. The CDR3 coding sequence is TGTGCCAGTAGTATTCGACAGGTCACTAGCAATCAGCCCCAGCATTTT. It encodes CASSIRQVTSNQPQHF.

The rearrangement links TRBV7-2 to TRBJ2-2; D gene unclear. Germline CDR1 reads SGHTA; CDR2 reads FQGNSA. Trimming left V 7 bases short and J 1 base short, with 10 bases between. This CDR3 contains 14 residues. In nucleotides, the CDR3 is TGTGCCAGCATCGCGAACAGGAACACCGGGGAGCTGTTTTTT. Translation: CASIANRNTGELFF.